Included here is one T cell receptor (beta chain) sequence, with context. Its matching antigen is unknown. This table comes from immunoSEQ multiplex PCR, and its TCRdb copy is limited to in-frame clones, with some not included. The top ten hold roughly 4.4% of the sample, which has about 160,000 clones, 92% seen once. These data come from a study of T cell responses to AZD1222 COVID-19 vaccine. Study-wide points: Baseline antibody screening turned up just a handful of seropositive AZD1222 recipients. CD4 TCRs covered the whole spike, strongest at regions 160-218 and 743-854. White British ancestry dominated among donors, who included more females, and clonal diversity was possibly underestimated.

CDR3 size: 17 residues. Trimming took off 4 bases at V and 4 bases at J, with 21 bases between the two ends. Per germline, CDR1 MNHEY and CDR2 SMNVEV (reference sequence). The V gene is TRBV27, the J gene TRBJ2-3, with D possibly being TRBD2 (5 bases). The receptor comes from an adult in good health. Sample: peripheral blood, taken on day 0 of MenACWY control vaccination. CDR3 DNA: TGTGCCAGCAGTTCCCCGTATGGGGAGAAGGACGCAGATACGCAGTATTTT. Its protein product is CASSSPYGEKDADTQYF.